The sequence of this T cell receptor beta chain was determined in a study of regulatory T cells in long-lasting Graves disease. Study information: Antithyroid drug exposure in newly diagnosed Graves' patients had lasted under 3 months.

The time point: newly diagnosed GD, antithyroid drugs for less than 3 months. PBMCs were the source of the RNA used for TCR sequencing. In this cohort, patients came from an endocrinology department located in Xi'an, China. Tubes containing EDTA received 7 to 10 milliliters of drawn peripheral blood. The CDR3 contains 11 residues. Germline CDR1 reads DFQATT; CDR2 reads SNEGSKA (reference sequence). With 6 bases removed from V and 4 bases from J, the gap between germline ends came to 9 bases. Libraries of TCR beta came from iRepertoire HTBI primers plus Arm-PCR of CDR3 regions. MiXCR, applied by TCRdb to the multiplex PCR reads, yields one record per CDR3 protein. The profile shows about 430,000 distinct CDR3 sequences, around 16% of them singletons. The data were also submitted as part of a second study, on T cells in Graves' hyperthyroidism and ophthalmopathy. From that report: Exclusion followed for patients with uncontrolled infection, other autoimmune disease, pregnancy or lactation.

The sample was peripheral blood mononuclear cells (PBMCs), taken at new diagnosis, from a patient treated with antithyroid drugs. This rearrangement joins TRBV20-1 to TRBJ1-2; D remains ambiguous. The TCR was taken from a woman aged 35 to 49 with Graves disease. CDR3 region: CSALPLYGYTF. As DNA, the CDR3 is TGCAGTGCGCTTCCCCTCTATGGCTACACCTTC.